These 26 T cell receptor beta chains were all obtained from the same sample, sequenced in a study of shared clonotypes between healthy human individuals (dated by TCRdb to 2020 to 2022). Library generation was performed with the immunoSEQ multiplex PCR assay. The immuneACCESS repertoire file appears here via TCRdb, limited to in-frame rearrangements. These files lack a portion of the clones; in checked studies, under half of the deficit traces to unresolved V genes, and the cause of the others is not known. The table for this sample lists about 2.2 million clones; 85% to 95% of them were counted only once. The ten largest clones capture more than 1.5% of the sample. CD8 naive samples consisted of CD45RO-negative cells that were positively selected for CCR7, yielding a CD45RA+CCR7+ population without TemRA cells. The sequencing sample was made of naive CD8+ T cells from PBMCs. The sample's cell subset or site label, in plain terms: CD45RA+CCR7+. The receptors were gathered from a man aged 18 to 35 in good health. Some clones in this sample may be carry-over from other donors' samples.

The chain combines TRBV27 with TRBJ1-1; the match to TRBD1 covers 7 bases. This CDR3 is 14 amino acids long. CDR1 MNHEY and CDR2 SMNVEV come from the germline V gene (reference sequence). V shed 6 bases and J 5 bases; nucleotides not matched to a gene: 9. Written as DNA, the CDR3 is TGTGCCAGCAGAACAGGGGTCTCTGGGACTGAAGCTTTCTTT. It is translated as CASRTGVSGTEAFF.

This chain connects TRBV6-1 to TRBJ1-3; D is unclear. Germline V gene sequence: CDR1 MNHNS, CDR2 SASEGT. V was clipped by 3 bases and J by 4 bases, with 7 bases between them. This CDR3 is 13 amino acids long. The CDR3 sequence is CASSDRSGNTIYF. The CDR3 nucleotides are TGTGCCAGCAGTGACAGATCGGGAAACACCATATATTTT.

The CDR3, as DNA: TGCAGCGCCGGGCCGGGATATGGCTACACCTTC. Residues: CSAGPGYGYTF. This rearrangement joins TRBV29-1 to TRBJ1-2; D uncertain. This CDR3 has 11 amino acids. V shed 7 bases and J shed 5 bases, with 11 bases lying between them. Germline CDR1 SQVTM, CDR2 ANQGSEA.

In this sample, this clone turned up once. Other DNA sequences in the same sample also yield this CDR3. This chain links TRBV7-6 with TRBJ2-1, with a weak D call TRBD1 (5 bases). Germline V gene sequence: CDR1 SGHVS, CDR2 FNYEAQ. Trimming shortened V by 1 base and J by 4 bases, and 5 bases separated the two germline ends. This CDR3 has 13 amino acids. CDR3 in DNA: TGTGCCAGCAGCTTAGACAGGTACAATGAGCAGTTCTTC. This codes for CASSLDRYNEQFF.

The V call is TRBV2, the J call TRBJ1-3; tentative D call: TRBD1 (5 bases). V lost 6 bases and J 2 bases, leaving 14 bases between the germline ends. Germline CDR1 and CDR2: SNHLY and FYNNEI. The CDR3 loop spans 15 amino acids. CDR3 coding DNA: TGTGCCAGCAGCCTGGGACCTCTTCCTGGAAACACCATATATTTT. Its protein is CASSLGPLPGNTIYF.

The CDR3 nucleotides read TGTGCCAGCAGGGGGACAGGGCCCCGGCATGGCTACACCTTC. Translated, it gives CASRGTGPRHGYTF. The chain employs TRBV6-1 and TRBJ1-2; 9 bases align to TRBD1. Unmatched junction bases numbered 8, after V lost 6 bases and J lost 6 bases. This CDR3 is 14 amino acids long. The germline V gene has CDR1 MNHNS and CDR2 SASEGT.

This chain uses TRBV27 with TRBJ2-1; D is perhaps TRBD1 or TRBD2 (5 bases each). The CDR3 has 14 residues. V dropped 6 bases and J dropped 5 bases, with 14 bases sitting between them. Germline V CDR1 and CDR2: MNHEY, SMNVEV (reference sequence). CDR3 region: CASRQAEADNEQFF. The CDR3 region has the DNA TGTGCCAGCAGACAGGCGGAGGCGGACAATGAGCAGTTCTTC.

The V call is TRBV29-1, the J call TRBJ1-2; TRBD1 is a possible D gene (5 bases). The CDR3 extends over 12 amino acids. Germline V gene lookup returns CDR1 SQVTM and CDR2 ANQGSEA. Between the trimmed V and J ends, which lost 3 bases and 4 bases, there was a span of 9 bases. The CDR3 sequence: CSVDEGTYGYTF. In DNA, the CDR3 is TGCAGCGTTGATGAAGGGACCTATGGCTACACCTTC.

J is TRBJ2-2 and V is TRBV7-9, with D perhaps assigned TRBD1 or TRBD2 (5 bases each). Trimming took 6 bases from V and 10 from J, leaving 24 bases between them. CDR3 length: 16 amino acids. Per the germline V gene, CDR1 is SEHNR and CDR2 is FQNEAQ (reference sequence). The DNA for the CDR3 is TGTGCCAGCAGTTCTACACGGGACCTTAAACCAGAGGAGCTGTTTTTT. This codes for CASSSTRDLKPEELFF.

This clone was observed once. This chain links TRBV28 with TRBJ1-4, with TRBD1 matching 8 bases. The CDR3 runs to 15 residues. V shed 5 bases and J 6 bases; nucleotides not matched to a gene: 8. The germline gives CDR1 MDHEN, CDR2 SYDVKM. The CDR3, as DNA: TGTGCCAGCAGTCCGAGGACAGGGATGGATGAAAAACTGTTTTTT. Protein: CASSPRTGMDEKLFF.

V gene TRBV11-3 combines with J gene TRBJ2-1; 10 bases are a match to TRBD2. V was clipped by 4 bases and J by 5 bases; unmatched bases: 5. The germline gives CDR1 SGHNT, CDR2 YENEEA. CDR3 length: 15 residues. CDR3 DNA sequence: TGTGCCAGCAGCTCCAAGCGGGAGGGCCACAATGAGCAGTTCTTC. Its translation is CASSSKREGHNEQFF.

This rearrangement joins TRBV21-1 to TRBJ2-7; the tabulated D call, TRBD1, remains unverified against the DNA. TRBV21-1 is deemed a pseudogene. The CDR3 has 13 amino acids. CDR3 nucleotides: TGTGCCAGGGGGCGGCAGGGGCCCTACGAGCAGTACTTC. Translation: CARGRQGPYEQYF.

This chain joins TRBV19 and TRBJ2-3, with no clear D. Looked up from germline, CDR1 is LNHDA and CDR2 is SQIVND (reference sequence). The CDR3 extends over 15 amino acids. Trimming stripped 5 bases from V and 2 bases from J, with 14 bases between. The DNA of the CDR3 is TGTGCCAGTAGTCCCGCTTCAAGGCACACAGATACGCAGTATTTT. Translated, it gives CASSPASRHTDTQYF.

The chain combines TRBV19 with TRBJ2-2, with D possibly matching TRBD1 (6 bases). Germline V gives CDR1 LNHDA, CDR2 SQIVND (reference sequence). The ends were cut back, 5 bases at V and 7 bases at J, with 14 bases in the middle. There are 14 residues in the CDR3. The CDR3 DNA is TGTGCCAGTAGTCTCTACAGGGTTGACGGGGAGCTGTTTTTT. Amino acid sequence: CASSLYRVDGELFF.

This chain links TRBV28 with TRBJ1-4; D is perhaps TRBD1 (5 bases). Germline assignment: CDR1 MDHEN and CDR2 SYDVKM. The ends were cut back, 2 bases at V and 3 bases at J, with 16 bases in the middle. CDR3 length equals 17 residues. In nucleotides, the CDR3 is TGTGCCAGCAGTTTACCTGTGGGACCCAAAGCTAATGAAAAACTGTTTTTT. It codes for CASSLPVGPKANEKLFF.

This clone was detected once. This sequence joins TRBV28 and TRBJ1-2; 7 nucleotides match TRBD1. CDR1 and CDR2 from the germline V gene are MDHEN and SYDVKM. J lost 8 bases, V lost 5 bases, and 14 bases had no gene match. The CDR3 spans 15 residues. CDR3 DNA: TGTGCCAGCAGTGGAACAGGGGTCCTCTCCCGCGGCTACACCTTC. It is translated as CASSGTGVLSRGYTF.

CDR3 protein: CASSLGGPSPEQYF. In DNA form, the CDR3 reads TGTGCCAGCAGTTTGGGTGGGCCCTCGCCCGAGCAGTACTTC. The chain links TRBV27 to TRBJ2-5; D uncertain. Near its end, the DNA agrees better with TRBJ2-7, so the J call may be wrong. This CDR3 has 14 amino acids. Germline V CDR1 and CDR2: MNHEY, SMNVEV (reference sequence).

For this clone: The sample holds other DNA sequences that translate to the same CDR3. This rearrangement joins TRBV27 to TRBJ2-7; D remains unclear. With 5 bases removed from V and 0 bases from J, the gap between germline ends came to 8 bases. The CDR3 extends over 13 amino acids. The germline CDR1 and CDR2 sequences are MNHEY and SMNVEV (reference sequence). CDR3 amino acids: CASSPSTSYEQYF. CDR3 bases: TGTGCCAGCAGTCCAAGTACCTCCTACGAGCAGTACTTC.

The chain couples TRBV18 to TRBJ1-3, with D possibly TRBD1 on 5 matching bases. The CDR3 has 16 residues. The V gene's germline CDR1 is KGHSH and CDR2 LQKENI. V gave up 0 bases and J gave up 0 bases, with 9 bases separating them. CDR3 residues: CASSPPQGHSGNTIYF. The CDR3, as DNA: TGTGCCAGCTCACCACCGCAGGGCCACTCTGGAAACACCATATATTTT.

The rearrangement links TRBV9 to TRBJ1-4; D call uncertain. Trimming removed 4 bases at V and 1 base at J, with 20 bases between. CDR1 and CDR2 (germline): SGDLS, YYNGEE. The length of the CDR3 is 18 residues. CDR3 DNA: TGTGCCAGCAGCTCCCGGTCGGGGTTGGGTGGAACTAATGAAAAACTGTTTTTT. This codes for CASSSRSGLGGTNEKLFF.

This chain connects TRBV5-1 to TRBJ2-2; TRBD2 aligns across 14 bases. This CDR3 is built from 16 residues. Germline V gives CDR1 SGHRS, CDR2 YFSETQ. The V and J ends lost 8 bases and 3 bases, in that order; junction bases with no gene match: 6. The CDR3: CASATSGRADTGELFF. CDR3 sequence (DNA): TGCGCCAGTGCGACTAGCGGGAGGGCCGACACCGGGGAGCTGTTTTTT.

The J gene is TRBJ2-7, the V gene TRBV9; no definite D call. Germline assignment: CDR1 SGDLS and CDR2 YYNGEE. The CDR3 length is 12 residues. V gave up 4 bases and J gave up 6 bases, with 11 bases separating them. The CDR3 loop reads CASSSDGREQYF. The CDR3 nucleotides are TGTGCCAGCAGCTCAGACGGGCGCGAGCAGTACTTC.

The V and J genes are TRBV7-2 and TRBJ2-3; 16 bases fit TRBD2. From germline, CDR1 is SGHTA and CDR2 FQGNSA. The length of the CDR3 is 17 residues. V was clipped by 4 bases and J by 4 bases; unmatched bases: 5. CDR3 sequence reads: CASSSGLAGGPPDTQYF. The CDR3 bases are TGTGCCAGCAGCTCGGGACTAGCGGGAGGGCCCCCAGATACGCAGTATTTT. The whole variable domain, filled in from reference TRBV7-2 and TRBJ2-3, reads GAGVSQSPSNKVTEKGKDVELRCDPISGHTALYWYRQSLGQGLEFLIYFQGNSAPDKSGLPSDRFSAERTGGSVSTLTIQRTQQEDSAVYLCASSSGLAGGPPDTQYFGPGTRLTVL.

The chain links TRBV13 to TRBJ2-1; D possibly corresponds to TRBD1 (6 bases). Germline values: CDR1 PRHDT, CDR2 FYEKMQ (reference sequence). V was trimmed by 4 bases and J by 8 bases, leaving 21 bases between them. The length of the CDR3 is 16 residues. The CDR3 DNA reads as TGTGCCAGCAGCTCTTGGACAGAAGCGTTAGTGGATGAGCAGTTCTTC. Amino acid sequence: CASSSWTEALVDEQFF.

The V and J genes are TRBV27 and TRBJ1-3; D unresolved. Per the germline V gene, CDR1 is MNHEY and CDR2 is SMNVEV (reference sequence). The CDR3 runs to 15 residues. V lost 2 bases and J 0 bases, leaving 8 bases between the germline ends. CDR3 DNA: TGTGCCAGCAGTTTAACCGGCCGCTCTGGAAACACCATATATTTT. It yields the protein CASSLTGRSGNTIYF.

The count of this clone is one. The sample contains more than one DNA sequence encoding this CDR3. This CDR3 is CASSLGGRNTEAFF. The CDR3 nucleotides are TGTGCCAGCAGCTTAGGCGGGAGGAACACTGAAGCTTTCTTT. The chain links TRBV7-9 to TRBJ1-1; D is ambiguous. Trimming removed 1 base at V and 1 base at J, with 7 bases between. The germline V gene has CDR1 SEHNR and CDR2 FQNEAQ (reference sequence). The CDR3 has 14 residues.